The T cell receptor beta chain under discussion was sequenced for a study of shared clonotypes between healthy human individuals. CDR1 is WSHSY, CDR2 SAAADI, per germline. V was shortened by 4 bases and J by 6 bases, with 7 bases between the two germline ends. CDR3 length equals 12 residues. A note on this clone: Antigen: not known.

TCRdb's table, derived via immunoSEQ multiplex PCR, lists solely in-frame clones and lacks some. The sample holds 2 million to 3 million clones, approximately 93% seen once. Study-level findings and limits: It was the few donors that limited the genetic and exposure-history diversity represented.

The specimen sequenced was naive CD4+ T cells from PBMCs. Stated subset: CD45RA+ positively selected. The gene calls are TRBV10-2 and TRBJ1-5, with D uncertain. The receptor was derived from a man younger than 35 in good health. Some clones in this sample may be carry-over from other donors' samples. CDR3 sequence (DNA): TGCGCCAGCAGTGTTTCGGGTCAGCCCCAGCATTTT. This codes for CASSVSGQPQHF.